These 23 T cell receptor beta chains originate from one sample sequenced in a study of monozygotic twins with inflammatory bowel disease. After re-calling the 5' RACE reads, TCRdb lists one entry per CDR3 protein, DNA absent. This sample carries approximately 340,000 distinct CDR3 sequences, with 2% going to the ten biggest clones. Sequenced sample: blood. The receptors originated from a human donor with ulcerative colitis or Crohn's disease, or a healthy co-twin of an affected twin (not recorded which).

The J gene is TRBJ1-2, the V gene TRBV6-2 or TRBV6-3; checking the TCRdb D call of TRBD1 is not possible without DNA. There are 14 residues in the CDR3. Germline assignment: CDR1 MNHEY and CDR2 SVGEGT. CDR3 protein: CASSQPGTIVGYTF.

V gene TRBV24-1 combines with J gene TRBJ2-1; TCRdb calls TRBD1, which cannot be checked without DNA. The V gene's germline CDR1 is KGHDR and CDR2 SFDVKD. CDR3 length: 16 residues. This CDR3 is CATSEQGGQTYNEQFF.

The rearrangement joins TRBV28 to TRBJ2-7; TCRdb's D call of TRBD2 is untestable without DNA. This CDR3 spans 14 amino acids. Germline V CDR1 and CDR2: MDHEN, SYDVKM. CDR3 amino acids: CASNTDPQSYEQYF. Supplemented by reference TRBV28 and TRBJ2-7, the full variable domain reads DVKVTQSSRYLVKRTGEKVFLECVQDMDHENMFWYRQDPGLGLRLIYFSYDVKMKEKGDIPEGYSVSREKKERFSLILESASTNQTSMYLCASNTDPQSYEQYFGPGTRLTVT.

V is TRBV3-1 and J is TRBJ2-1; TCRdb designates TRBD2, a call that cannot be tested without DNA. There are 16 residues in the CDR3. Germline V CDR1 and CDR2: LGHDT, YNNKEL (reference sequence). CDR3 protein: CASSQGGGGSFNEQFF.

The chain combines TRBV27 with TRBJ1-2; checking the TCRdb D call of TRBD1 is not possible without DNA. CDR1 and CDR2 (germline): MNHEY, SMNVEV (reference sequence). CDR3 length: 14 amino acids. The CDR3 sequence: CASSPGLRAGGYTF.

V usage is TRBV27 and J usage is TRBJ2-7; TCRdb returns TRBD2, unconfirmable since there is no DNA. The CDR3 totals 16 residues. Germline V gene data show CDR1 as MNHEY and CDR2 as SMNVEV (reference sequence). CDR3 amino acids: CASRTPFPDGRYEQYF.

The chain has TRBV29-1 and TRBJ1-2. CDR1 SQVTM and CDR2 ANQGSEA come from the germline V gene. The CDR3 runs to 13 residues. CDR3 protein: CSVEGQGPEGYTF. The full variable domain, with the rest looked up from reference TRBV29-1 and TRBJ1-2, is SAVISQKPSRDICQRGTSLTIQCQVDSQVTMMFWYRQQPGQSLTLIATANQGSEATYESGFVIDKFPISRPNLTFSTLTVSNMSPEDSSIYLCSVEGQGPEGYTFGSGTRLTVV.

V gene TRBV20-1 combines with J gene TRBJ2-7. Per the germline V gene, CDR1 is DFQATT and CDR2 is SNEGSKA (reference sequence). This CDR3 region has 11 residues. The CDR3 loop is CSAREPYEQYF.

The V gene is TRBV7-2, the J gene TRBJ2-7; lacking DNA, the TRBD1 call made by TCRdb goes unchecked. This CDR3 spans 15 amino acids. Germline lookup yields CDR1 SGHTA and CDR2 FQGNSA. CDR3 residues: CASSASGGSSYEQYF.

J is TRBJ1-2 and V is TRBV4-1. CDR3 size: 15 residues. CDR1 and CDR2 (germline): MGHRA, YSYEKL. The CDR3 reads CASSQELGQNYGYTF.

The J gene is TRBJ1-6, the V gene TRBV11-2; TCRdb gives TRBD1 as the D gene, but with no DNA this cannot be confirmed. CDR3 size: 15 residues. Germline CDR1 SGHAT, CDR2 FQNNGV. The CDR3: CASSLTGQRDSPLHF. The variable domain in full, completed from reference TRBV11-2 and TRBJ1-6, reads EAGVAQSPRYKIIEKRQSVAFWCNPISGHATLYWYQQILGQGPKLLIQFQNNGVVDDSQLPKDRFSAERLKGVDSTLKIQPAKLEDSAVYLCASSLTGQRDSPLHFGNGTRLTVT.

The chain recombines TRBV4-1 with TRBJ1-4; no DNA is available, so the TRBD1 call from TCRdb remains unchecked. This CDR3 is 15 amino acids long. From germline, CDR1 is MGHRA and CDR2 YSYEKL. CDR3 protein: CASSQDEGSGEKLFF.

V gene TRBV12-3 or TRBV12-4 combines with J gene TRBJ1-1; TCRdb indicates TRBD1, and absent DNA this call remains unverified. The CDR3 contains 17 residues. The CDR3 sequence: CASSLAIQGARNTEAFF.

The genes are TRBV12-3 or TRBV12-4 and TRBJ2-7; no DNA is available, so the TRBD1 call from TCRdb remains unchecked. This CDR3 comprises 13 residues. The CDR3 spells CASSVTGAREQYF.

This chain uses TRBV6-2 or TRBV6-3 with TRBJ1-5; with no DNA, the TCRdb D assignment of TRBD1 cannot be verified. CDR1 MNHEY and CDR2 SVGEGT come from the germline V gene. This CDR3 region has 13 residues. CDR3: CASSYGGTQPQHF.

The CDR3 loop is CASSHTRWPNYNEQFF. The V and J genes are TRBV5-1 and TRBJ2-1. The CDR3 has 16 amino acids. The V gene's germline CDR1 is SGHRS and CDR2 YFSETQ.

V is TRBV7-8 and J is TRBJ2-3; TCRdb indicates TRBD1, and absent DNA this call remains unverified. Germline CDR1 is SGHVS and CDR2 is FQNEAQ. This CDR3 contains 16 residues. This CDR3 reads CASSLALGIGRDTQYF. Together with reference TRBV7-8 and TRBJ2-3, the CDR3 gives the full variable domain: GAGVSQSPRYKVAKRGQDVALRCDPISGHVSLFWYQQALGQGPEFLTYFQNEAQLDKSGLPSDRFFAERPEGSVSTLKIQRTQQEDSAVYLCASSLALGIGRDTQYFGPGTRLTVL.

The CDR3 is CASSSLDRGSYEQYF. The rearrangement joins TRBV6-5 to TRBJ2-7; TCRdb designates TRBD1, a call that cannot be tested without DNA. CDR3 length: 15 residues. Looked up from germline, CDR1 is MNHEY and CDR2 is SVGAGI.

The genes are TRBV20-1 and TRBJ2-3. CDR3 length equals 13 residues. Per germline, CDR1 DFQATT and CDR2 SNEGSKA (reference sequence). The CDR3 region is CSARAAGTDTQYF.

The V gene is TRBV11-2, the J gene TRBJ2-2; TCRdb's D gene call, TRBD1, goes unchecked for lack of DNA. Germline-derived CDR1 and CDR2 are SGHAT and FQNNGV. The CDR3 spans 18 residues. The CDR3 sequence is CASSLGPRQGGSTGELFF.

The chain couples TRBV20-1 to TRBJ2-7; TCRdb gives TRBD2 as the D gene, but with no DNA this cannot be confirmed. This CDR3 has 16 residues. From germline, CDR1 is DFQATT and CDR2 SNEGSKA (reference sequence). The CDR3 protein is CSAPTLAGGPSYEQYF.

This CDR3 reads CASSQISWAYEQYF. The rearrangement uses TRBV7-2 and TRBJ2-7. The CDR3 sequence is 14 residues long. Per germline, CDR1 SGHTA and CDR2 FQGNSA.

CDR3 sequence: CASSIRDSNSPLHF. V usage is TRBV19 and J usage is TRBJ1-6. Per germline, CDR1 LNHDA and CDR2 SQIVND (reference sequence). The CDR3 length is 14 residues.